This T cell receptor beta chain was obtained from a study of T cell responses to AZD1222 COVID-19 vaccine. Study-wide results and limits: Once two AZD1222 doses were given, Spike-specific TCR breadth and depth went up. The donor group comprised mostly white British people and more females; the analysis possibly underestimated clonal diversity.

Germline V gives CDR1 LNHDA, CDR2 SQIVND (reference sequence). The CDR3 extends over 14 amino acids. The V segment lost 11 bases and the J segment 6 bases; nucleotides outside the gene matches: 13. Concerning this clone: What it recognizes is unknown.

Measured with immunoSEQ multiplex PCR; TCRdb has only the in-frame clones, and not every one. The sample records about 200,000 clones, 85% to 95% being singletons. Sequenced here: peripheral blood, sampled on day 0 of MenACWY control vaccination. This chain joins TRBV19 and TRBJ1-1; 9 bases align to TRBD1. This receptor was taken from an adult in good health. CDR3 nucleotide sequence: TGTGCCTCGGACCGGGACAGGGTGCTAGCTGAAGCTTTCTTT. Its protein is CASDRDRVLAEAFF.